This T cell receptor beta chain came from a study of blood T cells in healthy people across ages. Primers used in a second PCR of roughly 6 to 11 cycles were a sample-barcoded 5' primer and a J-beta primer mix. TCRdb fed the 5' RACE reads into MiXCR, producing one record per CDR3 protein. The sample includes some 370,000 distinct CDR3 sequences, approximately 47% of them seen just once. The TCR originated in a man aged 55 to 69 in good health. Sequencing input: blood.

CDR3 coding DNA: TGCAGTGCTAGAGATCACCTGGGACTAGCGGCCTACGAGCAGTACTTC. Residues: CSARDHLGLAAYEQYF. This chain connects TRBV20-1 to TRBJ2-7; 11 nucleotides match TRBD2. The junction had 6 bases not matched to a gene; V was cut back by 0 bases and J by 2 bases. Per the germline V gene, CDR1 is DFQATT and CDR2 is SNEGSKA (reference sequence). The CDR3 covers 16 residues.